This is a list of T cell receptor beta chains from one sample in a study of OX40 agonist ivuxolimab in advanced cancers. Libraries were prepared by immunoSEQ multiplex PCR; TCRdb keeps only in-frame clonotypes and omits some of them. In the table there are under 70,000 clones, around 90% of which are singletons. Sequences were derived from CD4+ or CD8+ T cells sorted from blood, sampled in a trial of the OX40 agonist ivuxolimab. The receptors come from an adult with an advanced solid tumor such as melanoma, head and neck, liver or kidney cancer. Both conserved end residues are part of each CDR3. D genes are given only for firm matches. Clone size is not always given. Where it is, it says once, few, many or a class for expanded clones.

length: 16
J: TRBJ2-7
D: NA
size: NA
V: TRBV5-4
DNA: TGTGCCAGCAGCTTGGGGGGTCGGGGGCGGTTATACGAGCAGTACTTC
CDR3: CASSLGGRGRLYEQYF

length: 14
J: TRBJ1-1
D: NA
size: once
V: TRBV6-5
DNA: TGTGCCAGCAGCGCTACCCAGGGGATCACTGAAGCTTTCTTT
CDR3: CASSATQGITEAFF

length: 13
J: TRBJ1-5
D: NA
size: NA
V: TRBV6-5
DNA: TGTGCCAGCAGTGAAGCAGGGTTTCAGCCCCAGCATTTT
CDR3: CASSEAGFQPQHF

length: 13
J: TRBJ1-5
D: TRBD1
size: NA
V: TRBV2
DNA: TGTGCCACCTCCCGGGACAGGGATCAGCCCCAGCATTTT
CDR3: CATSRDRDQPQHF

length: 14
J: TRBJ1-1
D: NA
size: NA
V: TRBV6-5
DNA: TGTGCCAGCAGTTACGACAGGCGGAACACTGAAGCTTTCTTT
CDR3: CASSYDRRNTEAFF

length: 15
J: TRBJ2-7
D: TRBD1
size: NA
V: TRBV27
DNA: TGTGCCAGCAGTTTATCCACAGGGGGCTCCCACGAGCAGTACTTC
CDR3: CASSLSTGGSHEQYF

length: 16
J: TRBJ2-2
D: NA
size: NA
V: TRBV11-3
DNA: TGTGCCAGCAGCCCTGATGGGGGGCTGGACACCGGGGAGCTGTTTTTT
CDR3: CASSPDGGLDTGELFF

length: 15
J: TRBJ1-4
D: TRBD1
size: NA
V: TRBV15
DNA: TGTGCCACCAGCGCTCGACAGGGACCTAATGAAAAACTGTTTTTT
CDR3: CATSARQGPNEKLFF

length: 16
J: TRBJ2-7
D: TRBD2
size: few
V: TRBV28
DNA: TGTGCCAGCAGTTCCTACCCCGGGACTAGTTCCTACGAGCAGTACTTC
CDR3: CASSSYPGTSSYEQYF

length: 13
J: TRBJ2-7
D: NA
size: few
V: TRBV5-4
DNA: TGTGCCAGCAGTCTTTGGGGGCGCCTCGAGCAGTACTTC
CDR3: CASSLWGRLEQYF

length: 17
J: TRBJ2-2
D: TRBD1
size: NA
V: TRBV10-3
DNA: TGTGCCATCAGCGACTCGCGAGGGGGCCGAGACACCGGGGAGCTGTTTTTT
CDR3: CAISDSRGGRDTGELFF

length: 13
J: TRBJ2-2
D: NA
size: NA
V: TRBV28
DNA: TGTGCCAGCAGGAGGGCGAACACCGGGGAGCTGTTTTTT
CDR3: CASRRANTGELFF

length: 15
J: TRBJ1-6
D: TRBD1
size: NA
V: TRBV6-5
DNA: TGTGCCAGCAGTTTTGACAGGGCGGGAAATTCACCCCTCCACTTT
CDR3: CASSFDRAGNSPLHF

length: 15
J: TRBJ1-1
D: NA
size: NA
V: TRBV25-1
DNA: TGTGCCAGCAGTCCGTTCTTAGACAGACGCACTGAAGCTTTCTTT
CDR3: CASSPFLDRRTEAFF

length: 17
J: TRBJ1-6
D: TRBD1
size: NA
V: TRBV9
DNA: TGTGCCAGCAGTCAAGCGTCGACAGGGAGGGAAGGTTCACCCCTCCACTTT
CDR3: CASSQASTGREGSPLHF

length: 17
J: TRBJ1-1
D: NA
size: NA
V: TRBV27
DNA: TGTGCCAGCAGTTCCCTGTCCGGCCGGGGTAGGAACACTGAAGCTTTCTTT
CDR3: CASSSLSGRGRNTEAFF